Following are 18 T cell receptor beta chains from one sample sequenced in a study of OX40 agonist ivuxolimab in advanced cancers. The method was immunoSEQ multiplex PCR; TCRdb's version includes in-frame clones alone and lacks a portion of them. Found here are 80,000 or so clones, 90% of them singletons; the top ten hold less than 2%. Sequencing was performed on CD4+ or CD8+ T cells sorted from blood, taken in a trial of the OX40 agonist ivuxolimab. These receptors were collected from an adult with an advanced solid tumor such as melanoma, head and neck, liver or kidney cancer.

The V gene is TRBV7-2, the J gene TRBJ2-1; D unresolved. Germline values: CDR1 SGHTA, CDR2 FQGNSA. The CDR3 is 13 amino acids. Trimming removed 1 base at V and 6 bases at J, with 7 bases between. The CDR3 spells CASSLVRTNEQFF. In DNA, the CDR3 is TGTGCCAGCAGCTTAGTTCGGACCAATGAGCAGTTCTTC.

This chain links TRBV5-1 with TRBJ2-3; either TRBD1 or TRBD2 may supply D (5 bases each). The germline CDR1 and CDR2 sequences are SGHRS and YFSETQ. V dropped 4 bases and J dropped 4 bases, with 10 bases sitting between them. This CDR3 is built from 13 residues. The CDR3 sequence is CASSLGTADTQYF. CDR3 in DNA: TGCGCCAGCAGCCTTGGGACGGCAGATACGCAGTATTTT.

This clone was observed a handful of times. The DNA of the CDR3 is TGTGCCAGCAGTTCCCGGACAGAGATGACCTACGAGCAGTACTTC. It specifies CASSSRTEMTYEQYF. This chain links TRBV5-6 with TRBJ2-7, with D perhaps TRBD1 (6 bases). Trimming left V 5 bases short and J 2 bases short, with 17 bases between. CDR1 is SGHDT and CDR2 is YYEEEE in the germline V gene. This CDR3 has 15 residues.

V and J are TRBV28 and TRBJ1-1; possibly TRBD1 for D (5 bases). Germline V CDR1 and CDR2: MDHEN, SYDVKM. This CDR3 comprises 13 residues. V gave up 2 bases and J gave up 6 bases, with 10 bases separating them. This chain's CDR3 is CASSLRTPPEAFF. For the CDR3, the DNA is TGTGCCAGCAGTTTAAGGACACCGCCTGAAGCTTTCTTT.

In its sample, this clone was seen once. The genes are TRBV5-6 and TRBJ1-2; weak D call: TRBD1 (5 bases). V lost 4 bases and J 4 bases, leaving 23 bases between the germline ends. Germline V gene data show CDR1 as SGHDT and CDR2 as YYEEEE. The CDR3 consists of 17 residues. CDR3 residues: CASSPPYSGSGGYGYTF. DNA of the CDR3: TGTGCCAGCAGCCCGCCTTATTCAGGGTCAGGAGGCTATGGCTACACCTTC.

This clone was observed once. V and J are TRBV7-2 and TRBJ2-7; the match to TRBD2 covers 11 bases. Unmatched junction bases numbered 4, after V lost 6 bases and J lost 0 bases. The CDR3 is 15 residues long. Germline values: CDR1 SGHTA, CDR2 FQGNSA. The CDR3 protein is CASSLAGGASYEQYF. CDR3 DNA sequence: TGTGCCAGCAGTCTAGCGGGAGGCGCCTCCTACGAGCAGTACTTC.

This chain links TRBV7-2 with TRBJ2-2; 10 positions agree with TRBD2. The CDR3 contains 17 residues. The V gene's germline CDR1 is SGHTA and CDR2 FQGNSA. With 5 bases clipped from V and 5 bases from J, the junction kept 11 bases outside the gene matches. This CDR3 reads CASSPPGAGGRTGELFF. CDR3 nucleotide sequence: TGTGCCAGCAGCCCACCGGGAGCGGGAGGGCGAACCGGGGAGCTGTTTTTT.

The genes are TRBV10-3 and TRBJ1-1, with 8 bases that match TRBD1. This CDR3 has 17 amino acids. The V and J ends lost 3 bases and 1 base, in that order; junction bases with no gene match: 10. Germline V CDR1 and CDR2: ENHRY, SYGVKD. CDR3: CAISEFPGTGANTEAFF. The CDR3 nucleotides read TGTGCCATCAGTGAATTTCCGGGGACAGGCGCGAACACTGAAGCTTTCTTT.

The gene calls are TRBV6-1 and TRBJ2-3; the D gene is possibly TRBD2 (6 bases). The CDR3 is 15 residues long. The V end lost 4 bases, the J end lost 2 bases, and 13 bases lay between the germline ends. Germline V gene data show CDR1 as MNHNS and CDR2 as SASEGT. Written as DNA, the CDR3 is TGTGCCAGCAGTGCACTAGCCGCAATCACAGATACGCAGTATTTT. This translates into CASSALAAITDTQYF.

The J gene is TRBJ1-4, the V gene TRBV11-1, with TRBD1 identical over 10 bases. The CDR3 is 15 amino acids. The V segment lost 5 bases and the J segment 4 bases; nucleotides outside the gene matches: 4. Germline values: CDR1 SGHAT, CDR2 FQDESV (reference sequence). The DNA for the CDR3 is TGTGCCAGCAGCCAGGGACAGGGGAATAATGAAAAACTGTTTTTT. Its translation: CASSQGQGNNEKLFF.

V gene TRBV2 combines with J gene TRBJ2-2, with a tentative D call TRBD2 (6 bases). From germline, CDR1 is SNHLY and CDR2 FYNNEI. This CDR3 spans 13 amino acids. V lost 8 bases and J lost 9, with 16 bases in between. CDR3 residues: CASGGGAGRELFF. The CDR3 DNA is TGTGCCAGCGGAGGAGGTGCGGGGAGGGAGCTGTTTTTT.

The rearrangement links TRBV10-3 to TRBJ1-1; maybe TRBD1 (6 bases). CDR1 is ENHRY, CDR2 SYGVKD, per germline. This CDR3 has 15 amino acids. With 0 bases removed from V and 5 bases from J, the gap between germline ends came to 13 bases. Here the CDR3 reads CAISESGADWTEAFF. The CDR3 DNA reads TGTGCCATCAGTGAGTCGGGGGCTGATTGGACTGAAGCTTTCTTT.

This clone turned up a few times. The J gene is TRBJ2-5, the V gene TRBV7-6; maybe TRBD1 (6 bases). The V end lost 1 base, the J end lost 4 bases, and 10 bases lay between the germline ends. The germline V gene encodes CDR1 SGHVS and CDR2 FNYEAQ. This CDR3 comprises 14 residues. CDR3 amino acids: CASSLGQARETQYF. The CDR3 DNA reads as TGTGCCAGCAGCTTAGGACAGGCCCGAGAGACCCAGTACTTC. Complete variable domain (other parts from reference TRBV7-6 and TRBJ2-5): GAGVSQSPRYKVTKRGQDVALRCDPISGHVSLYWYRQALGQGPEFLTYFNYEAQQDKSGLPNDRFSAERPEGSISTLTIQRTEQRDSAMYRCASSLGQARETQYFGPGTRLLVL.

The chain carries TRBV5-5 and TRBJ2-1; 7 nucleotides match TRBD2. The CDR3 consists of 15 residues. Germline V gives CDR1 SGHKS, CDR2 YYEKEE (reference sequence). V shed 4 bases and J 2 bases; nucleotides not matched to a gene: 6. The chain's CDR3 is CASSRGGAAYNEQFF. CDR3 nucleotide sequence: TGTGCCAGCAGCCGGGGAGGGGCGGCCTACAATGAGCAGTTCTTC. Based on the CDR3 plus reference TRBV5-5 and TRBJ2-1, the full variable domain is DAGVTQSPTHLIKTRGQQVTLRCSPISGHKSVSWYQQVLGQGPQFIFQYYEKEERGRGNFPDRFSARQFPNYSSELNVNALLLGDSALYLCASSRGGAAYNEQFFGPGTRLTVL.

The V call is TRBV5-1, the J call TRBJ2-2, with TRBD2 matching over 11 bases. The V segment lost 4 bases and the J segment 1 base; nucleotides outside the gene matches: 9. In germline, CDR1 is SGHRS, CDR2 YFSETQ. The CDR3 sequence is 18 residues long. The chain's CDR3 is CASSPLAGTSGNTGELFF. CDR3 bases: TGCGCCAGCAGCCCCCTCGCTGGGACTAGCGGGAACACCGGGGAGCTGTTTTTT.

This clone is a singleton in its sample. V and J are TRBV18 and TRBJ2-2; tentatively, D is TRBD1 (5 bases). Per the germline V gene, CDR1 is KGHSH and CDR2 is LQKENI. Trimming removed 0 bases from V and 0 bases from J, with 11 bases in between. The CDR3 runs 17 residues. CDR3 region: CASSPPSGAPNTGELFF. Written as DNA, the CDR3 is TGTGCCAGCTCACCACCGAGTGGGGCCCCGAACACCGGGGAGCTGTTTTTT.

The J gene is TRBJ1-2, the V gene TRBV7-2; a weak D match, TRBD1 (6 bases). This CDR3 has 15 amino acids. Germline CDR1 reads SGHTA; CDR2 reads FQGNSA. V dropped 1 base and J dropped 2 bases, with 11 bases sitting between them. The CDR3 protein is CASSLEMGANYGYTF. The CDR3 nucleotides are TGTGCCAGCAGCTTAGAAATGGGGGCCAACTATGGCTACACCTTC.

The genes are TRBV30 and TRBJ2-5; 10 bases match TRBD1. J gave up 3 bases and V 2 bases, and 6 bases lay outside the gene matches. The CDR3 extends over 15 amino acids. The germline gives CDR1 GTSNPN, CDR2 SVGIG (reference sequence). Here the CDR3 DNA reads TGTGCCTGGAGTCGGACAGGGGGGTTCAAAGAGACCCAGTACTTC. It encodes CAWSRTGGFKETQYF.